Presented here are 6 T cell receptor beta chains from one specimen sequenced in a study of T cells after yellow fever vaccination. TCRdb reprocessed the 5' RACE reads with MiXCR, giving one entry per CDR3 protein. The repertoire has hundreds of thousands of distinct CDR3 sequences, roughly an eighth of them found once; the top ten carry more than 13%. The material was PBMCs, obtained on the day of the yellow fever booster vaccination. These receptors were obtained from a man between 25 and 39 years old who received the YFV17D yellow fever vaccine.

The rearrangement uses TRBV12-3 or TRBV12-4 and TRBJ2-2; 8 nucleotides match TRBD1. The CDR3 spans 16 residues. Losses at the gene ends were 2 bases for V and 1 base for J; bases not matched to a gene: 3. The CDR3 is CASSLTGGGNTGELFF. The CDR3 nucleotides are TGTGCCAGCAGTTTAACAGGGGGAGGGAACACCGGGGAGCTGTTTTTT.

This sequence joins TRBV7-9 and TRBJ2-1; 9 nucleotides line up with TRBD2. The CDR3 spans 17 residues. Losses at the gene ends were 8 bases for V and 9 bases for J; bases not matched to a gene: 20. The germline V gene encodes CDR1 SEHNR and CDR2 FQNEAQ (reference sequence). This CDR3 is CASSTGASGKATIEQFF. The CDR3 DNA follows: TGTGCCAGCTCCACGGGAGCTAGCGGGAAAGCTACGATTGAGCAGTTCTTC.

This clonotype was seen at least ten times. The chain is built from TRBV12-3 or TRBV12-4 and TRBJ2-5, with D perhaps TRBD2 (5 bases). The V end lost 6 bases, the J end lost 3 bases, and 8 bases lay between the germline ends. There are 12 residues in the CDR3. CDR3 sequence reads: CASRDGEETQYF. The CDR3 nucleotides read TGTGCCAGCAGGGACGGGGAAGAGACCCAGTACTTC.

The chain recombines TRBV4-2 with TRBJ1-5; no clear D. Germline CDR1 and CDR2: LGHNA and YNFKEQ. V lost 0 bases and J lost 3, with 9 bases in between. The CDR3 runs to 15 residues. In nucleotides, the CDR3 is TGTGCCAGCAGCCAAGAGGCACTATACAATCAGCCCCAGCATTTT. Protein sequence: CASSQEALYNQPQHF.

This rearrangement joins TRBV6-5 to TRBJ2-2; 8 bases are shared with TRBD2. This CDR3 spans 17 amino acids. The J segment lost 9 bases and the V segment lost 7 bases, leaving 19 bases of the junction unmatched. CDR1 MNHEY and CDR2 SVGAGI come from the germline V gene. This CDR3 reads CASKGGESGRSLRELFF. In DNA, the CDR3 is TGTGCCAGCAAAGGGGGGGAAAGCGGGAGATCTCTCAGGGAGCTGTTTTTT.

This clonotype has just a few counts. The chain uses TRBV20-1 and TRBJ1-6, with TRBD1 matching over 7 bases. From germline, CDR1 is DFQATT and CDR2 SNEGSKA (reference sequence). The CDR3 loop spans 18 amino acids. After removal of 5 bases from V and 4 bases from J, the junction contained 17 bases not matched to a gene. In DNA form, the CDR3 reads TGCAGTGCTTTGAGCCCGGACAGGAAAACTACGTATAATTCACCCCTCCACTTT. Translated, it gives CSALSPDRKTTYNSPLHF.